Each of the 30 T cell receptor beta chains below was sequenced from the same sample in a study of blood T cell repertoires in COVID-19. The protocol was immunoSEQ multiplex PCR, while the TCRdb copy is restricted to in-frame clones and leaves out a portion. The sample includes over 60,000 clones, about 86% of them seen just once. The specimen was peripheral blood. These receptors were taken from a man aged 40-49 years with acute or convalescent COVID-19.

The chain recombines TRBV25-1 with TRBJ1-1, with 7 bases lining up with TRBD1. This CDR3 is 13 amino acids long. Germline-derived CDR1 and CDR2 are MGHDK and SYGVNS. V lost 6 bases to trimming and J lost 3 bases; unmatched junction nucleotides: 4. CDR3 sequence: CASRGQWYTEAFF. For the CDR3, the DNA is TGTGCCAGCAGGGGACAGTGGTACACTGAAGCTTTCTTT.

J is TRBJ1-5 and V is TRBV7-8; a possible D gene is TRBD1 (6 bases). Germline V gives CDR1 SGHVS, CDR2 FQNEAQ. The CDR3 runs to 17 residues. Between the trimmed V and J ends, which lost 5 bases and 4 bases, there was a span of 21 bases. The CDR3 bases are TGTGCCAGCAGCCAAAGGCCCTCAGGGGAAGGTAATCAGCCCCAGCATTTT. It translates to CASSQRPSGEGNQPQHF.

The chain recombines TRBV6-5 with TRBJ2-5, with D possibly being TRBD2 (6 bases). The CDR3 length is 12 residues. Germline lookup yields CDR1 MNHEY and CDR2 SVGAGI. V was pared by 5 bases and J by 5 bases, with 9 bases between. The CDR3 sequence: CASSRRGETQYF. The CDR3 bases are TGTGCCAGCAGTCGTCGGGGGGAGACCCAGTACTTC.

For the CDR3, the DNA is TGTGCCAGCAGCTCCATGACAGCCTTGAACACTGAAGCTTTCTTT. Protein product: CASSSMTALNTEAFF. The chain employs TRBV11-2 and TRBJ1-1, with D possibly matching TRBD1 (5 bases). The CDR3 totals 15 residues. The germline V gene encodes CDR1 SGHAT and CDR2 FQNNGV. V shed 4 bases and J shed 0 bases, with 12 bases lying between them.

This chain's CDR3 is CASNRARGLGGYEQYF. The CDR3 nucleotides read TGTGCCAGCAACCGTGCCCGGGGACTAGGGGGATACGAGCAGTACTTC. J is TRBJ2-7 and V is TRBV28, with 8 nucleotides matching TRBD2. V lost 7 bases, J lost 4 bases, and 15 bases stayed unmatched. This CDR3 is built from 16 residues. Per germline, CDR1 MDHEN and CDR2 SYDVKM. Supplemented by reference TRBV28 and TRBJ2-7, the full variable domain reads DVKVTQSSRYLVKRTGEKVFLECVQDMDHENMFWYRQDPGLGLRLIYFSYDVKMKEKGDIPEGYSVSREKKERFSLILESASTNQTSMYLCASNRARGLGGYEQYFGPGTRLTVT.

The table lists this clone with a few counts. This sequence joins TRBV2 and TRBJ2-5; weak D call: TRBD1 (6 bases). Germline CDR1 is SNHLY and CDR2 is FYNNEI. The V gene lost 4 bases and the J gene lost 2 bases, with 8 bases spanning the gap. The CDR3 covers 13 residues. This CDR3 reads CASSADRQETQYF. The CDR3 coding sequence is TGTGCCAGCAGTGCTGACAGGCAAGAGACCCAGTACTTC.

The chain employs TRBV5-5 and TRBJ2-6; 8 positions agree with TRBD1. V was clipped by 4 bases and J by 2 bases; unmatched bases: 5. The germline V gene encodes CDR1 SGHKS and CDR2 YYEKEE (reference sequence). The CDR3 extends over 16 amino acids. CDR3 DNA: TGTGCCAGCAGCCGGACAGGGTACCCTGGGGCCAACGTCCTGACTTTC. Encoded protein: CASSRTGYPGANVLTF.

V is TRBV6-1 and J is TRBJ2-7, with 7 bases matching TRBD2. CDR1 is MNHNS, CDR2 SASEGT, per germline. V trimming: 0 bases; J trimming: 4 bases; junction bases outside the gene matches: 15. This CDR3 spans 18 amino acids. CDR3 coding DNA: TGTGCCAGCAGTGAAGCGTGGTCGGTGGGGGGGAGAGCGTACGAGCAGTACTTC. Protein: CASSEAWSVGGRAYEQYF.

The genes are TRBV29-1 and TRBJ1-2; 9 bases agree with TRBD1. The trim removed 6 bases at V and 7 bases at J, leaving 9 bases unmatched. The CDR3 sequence is 13 residues long. Germline CDR1 SQVTM, CDR2 ANQGSEA. This CDR3 is CSVGGQGRGGYTF. For the CDR3, the DNA is TGCAGCGTCGGGGGACAGGGAAGAGGTGGCTACACCTTC. Together with reference TRBV29-1 and TRBJ1-2, the CDR3 gives the full variable domain: SAVISQKPSRDICQRGTSLTIQCQVDSQVTMMFWYRQQPGQSLTLIATANQGSEATYESGFVIDKFPISRPNLTFSTLTVSNMSPEDSSIYLCSVGGQGRGGYTFGSGTRLTVV.

The V call is TRBV14, the J call TRBJ2-2, with 10 nucleotides matching TRBD2. The J segment lost 7 bases and the V segment lost 4 bases, leaving 6 bases of the junction unmatched. The CDR3 extends over 15 amino acids. CDR1 is SGHDN, CDR2 FVKESK, per germline. CDR3 nucleotide sequence: TGTGCCAGCAGCCTCCAGCGGGGGGGTCGCGGGGAGCTGTTTTTT. Translated: CASSLQRGGRGELFF. Supplemented by reference TRBV14 and TRBJ2-2, the full variable domain reads EAGVTQFPSHSVIEKGQTVTLRCDPISGHDNLYWYRRVMGKEIKFLLHFVKESKQDESGMPNNRFLAERTGGTYSTLKVQPAELEDSGVYFCASSLQRGGRGELFFGEGSRLTVL.

This clone appeared a single time. This chain joins TRBV6-6 and TRBJ2-7; the match to TRBD1 covers 9 bases. The CDR3 sequence is 17 residues long. The germline CDR1 and CDR2 sequences are MNHNY and SVGAGI (reference sequence). After removal of 7 bases from V and 5 bases from J, the junction contained 18 bases not matched to a gene. CDR3 in DNA: TGTGCCAGCACTCGGTGGCTTTTCGGGACAGGGCTGAACGAGCAGTACTTC. Its translation is CASTRWLFGTGLNEQYF.

The rearrangement links TRBV6-2 or TRBV6-3 to TRBJ1-1; D not resolved. Trimming took off 2 bases at V and 1 base at J, with 5 bases between the two ends. The CDR3 has 13 residues. Germline V gene lookup returns CDR1 MNHEY and CDR2 SVGEGT. The CDR3 here is CASSYVQNTEAFF. CDR3 DNA sequence: TGTGCCAGCAGTTACGTACAGAACACTGAAGCTTTCTTT.

The chain uses TRBV24-1 and TRBJ2-3; TRBD2 agrees at 11 bases. Germline CDR1 reads KGHDR; CDR2 reads SFDVKD. This CDR3 comprises 16 residues. V gave up 5 bases and J gave up 2 bases; unmatched junction bases: 5. CDR3 residues: CATSGGGLAATDTQYF. In DNA, the CDR3 is TGTGCCACCAGTGGAGGGGGACTAGCGGCCACAGATACGCAGTATTTT.

This chain uses TRBV5-6 with TRBJ1-1, with D possibly matching TRBD1 (5 bases). The ends were cut back, 2 bases at V and 6 bases at J, with 14 bases in the middle. The CDR3 is 14 residues long. CDR1 SGHDT and CDR2 YYEEEE come from the germline V gene. In nucleotides, the CDR3 is TGTGCCAGCAGCTTAGTGGCAGGGCAGGCTGAAGCTTTCTTT. As protein: CASSLVAGQAEAFF.

The chain is built from TRBV6-6 and TRBJ2-2; tentatively, D is TRBD2 (6 bases). The CDR3 runs 15 residues. CDR1 and CDR2 from the germline V gene are MNHNY and SVGAGI (reference sequence). V dropped 5 bases and J dropped 0 bases, with 10 bases sitting between them. CDR3 in amino acids: CASSPGTANTGELFF. The CDR3 region has the DNA TGTGCCAGCAGTCCAGGGACTGCGAACACCGGGGAGCTGTTTTTT.

This chain joins TRBV11-2 and TRBJ2-1, with 10 positions matching TRBD1. The V and J ends lost 4 bases and 2 bases, in that order; junction bases with no gene match: 5. Germline CDR1 is SGHAT and CDR2 is FQNNGV. This CDR3 contains 16 residues. The CDR3 bases are TGTGCCAGCAGCTCGATCGGGACAGGGGCCTACAATGAGCAGTTCTTC. Translation gives CASSSIGTGAYNEQFF.

The chain uses TRBV12-3 or TRBV12-4 and TRBJ1-1; D ambiguous. Deletions cut 6 bases from V and 5 bases from J, with 7 bases between. The CDR3 sequence is 11 residues long. Here the CDR3 reads CASSLGTEAFF. The CDR3 coding sequence is TGTGCCAGCAGCCTCGGTACTGAAGCTTTCTTT.

CDR3 residues: CASSGRDRASYEQYF. The DNA of the CDR3 is TGCGCCAGCAGTGGCCGGGACAGGGCCTCCTACGAGCAGTACTTC. The gene calls are TRBV10-1 and TRBJ2-7, with 9 bases matching TRBD1. CDR1 WNHNN and CDR2 SYGVQD come from the germline V gene (reference sequence). This CDR3 spans 15 amino acids. The ends lost 4 bases at V and 0 bases at J; junction bases unmatched: 4.

The gene calls are TRBV5-4 and TRBJ2-1; 10 nucleotides line up with TRBD2. V was clipped by 4 bases and J by 4 bases; unmatched bases: 5. Germline V gene data show CDR1 as SGHNT and CDR2 as YYREEE (reference sequence). There are 15 residues in the CDR3. DNA of the CDR3: TGTGCCAGCAGCAAGGGACTAGCGCATTACAATGAGCAGTTCTTC. Protein sequence: CASSKGLAHYNEQFF.

The chain couples TRBV13 to TRBJ1-4; D is unresolved. Trimming removed 3 bases at V and 7 bases at J, with 12 bases between. Per germline, CDR1 PRHDT and CDR2 FYEKMQ (reference sequence). The CDR3 length is 14 residues. The CDR3 is CASSFRTEGEKLFF. The CDR3 nucleotides are TGTGCCAGCAGCTTTAGGACGGAGGGTGAAAAACTGTTTTTT.

The chain couples TRBV5-1 to TRBJ2-7; 8 nucleotides agree with TRBD1. Losses at the gene ends were 1 base for V and 2 bases for J; bases not matched to a gene: 11. This CDR3 is built from 17 residues. Looked up from germline, CDR1 is SGHRS and CDR2 is YFSETQ. This CDR3 is CASSLLGQGHTPYEQYF. The DNA of the CDR3 is TGCGCCAGCAGCTTGTTAGGACAGGGACATACGCCCTACGAGCAGTACTTC. Based on the CDR3 plus reference TRBV5-1 and TRBJ2-7, the full variable domain is KAGVTQTPRYLIKTRGQQVTLSCSPISGHRSVSWYQQTPGQGLQFLFEYFSETQRNKGNFPGRFSGRQFSNSRSEMNVSTLELGDSALYLCASSLLGQGHTPYEQYFGPGTRLTVT.

CDR3 protein: CASADRVYGYTF. The CDR3, as DNA: TGTGCCAGCGCGGATCGGGTTTATGGCTACACCTTC. The J gene is TRBJ1-2, the V gene TRBV6-5; D call uncertain. V lost 8 bases, J lost 5 bases, and 12 bases lay in between. Germline V gene data show CDR1 as MNHEY and CDR2 as SVGAGI. The CDR3 is 12 residues long.

This rearrangement joins TRBV5-4 to TRBJ1-1; D is unresolved. CDR3 length: 13 residues. Germline V gene lookup returns CDR1 SGHNT and CDR2 YYREEE (reference sequence). Trimming shortened V by 5 bases and J by 0 bases, and 8 bases separated the two germline ends. This CDR3 is CASRGDMNTEAFF. The DNA of the CDR3 is TGTGCCAGCAGGGGCGACATGAACACTGAAGCTTTCTTT. Full variable domain (missing parts from reference TRBV5-4 and TRBJ1-1): ETGVTQSPTHLIKTRGQQVTLRCSSQSGHNTVSWYQQALGQGPQFIFQYYREEENGRGNFPPRFSGLQFPNYSSELNVNALELDDSALYLCASRGDMNTEAFFGQGTRLTVV.

V gene TRBV19 combines with J gene TRBJ1-4, with a weak D call TRBD1 (6 bases). Deletions cut 4 bases from V and 6 bases from J, with 12 bases between. Germline V gene sequence: CDR1 LNHDA, CDR2 SQIVND (reference sequence). The CDR3 runs to 14 residues. The DNA of the CDR3 is TGTGCCAGTAGTACCCGGGACACCTATGAAAAACTGTTTTTT. This translates into CASSTRDTYEKLFF.

This chain uses TRBV18 with TRBJ1-5; D may be TRBD1 (5 bases). Trimming removed 6 bases from V and 3 bases from J, with 9 bases in between. CDR3 length: 13 residues. Germline lookup yields CDR1 KGHSH and CDR2 LQKENI. Written as DNA, the CDR3 is TGTGCCAGCTCCCAGGGTACCAATCAGCCCCAGCATTTT. Amino acid sequence: CASSQGTNQPQHF.

The V gene is TRBV30, the J gene TRBJ2-1, with a tentative D call TRBD1 (6 bases). Germline V gene sequence: CDR1 GTSNPN, CDR2 SVGIG (reference sequence). CDR3 length equals 13 residues. Trimming took 0 bases from V and 9 from J, leaving 12 bases between them. This CDR3 is CAWSVAGAGEQFF. The CDR3 coding sequence is TGTGCCTGGAGTGTTGCAGGGGCGGGTGAGCAGTTCTTC.

This clone was seen only a few times. In nucleotides, the CDR3 is TGCGCCAGCCTATACAGCCAATACACTGAAGCTTTCTTT. Its translation: CASLYSQYTEAFF. V and J are TRBV10-2 and TRBJ1-1; D gene unclear. Trimming removed 8 bases from V and 3 bases from J, with 13 bases in between. In germline, CDR1 is WSHSY, CDR2 SAAADI. CDR3 length: 13 residues.

The CDR3 spells CASTSSLGLSGGNSPLHF. The CDR3 coding sequence is TGTGCCAGCACCTCCAGTTTGGGCCTCAGCGGGGGGAATTCACCCCTCCACTTT. The gene calls are TRBV2 and TRBJ1-6; perhaps TRBD1 as D (5 bases). Germline loops: CDR1 SNHLY, CDR2 FYNNEI. The CDR3 runs to 18 residues. V was cut by 7 bases and J by 7 bases, with 26 bases left in between.

The chain joins TRBV6-5 to TRBJ1-5; no clear D gene. Looked up from germline, CDR1 is MNHEY and CDR2 is SVGAGI. This CDR3 has 12 amino acids. V gave up 8 bases and J gave up 1 base, with 6 bases separating them. In DNA form, the CDR3 reads TGTGCCAGCGAGTCCAGCAATCAGCCCCAGCATTTT. Translation: CASESSNQPQHF.

The V gene is TRBV6-5, the J gene TRBJ1-5; 7 positions agree with TRBD1. Germline CDR1 is MNHEY and CDR2 is SVGAGI. J gave up 0 bases and V 6 bases, and 5 bases lay outside the gene matches. This CDR3 is built from 15 residues. CDR3 DNA sequence: TGTGCCAGCAGCCCGACAGGGAATAGCAATCAGCCCCAGCATTTT. Translating it yields CASSPTGNSNQPQHF.